The clone carrying this TCR beta chain was seen at least ten times. The CDR3 is 16 residues long. After removal of 0 bases from V and 4 bases from J, the junction contained 7 bases not matched to a gene. CDR1 and CDR2 from the germline V gene are SGHRS and YFSETQ. This specimen belongs to a study of neurological immune-mediated disorders. TCRdb analysed the 5' RACE reads with MiXCR anew, one entry per CDR3 protein. This table has approximately 30,000 distinct CDR3 sequences, roughly 23% appearing once. This TCR was recovered from a man aged 50-59 years with HTLV-1-associated myelopathy (HAM/TSP). The chain joins TRBV5-1 to TRBJ1-3; 7 bases map to TRBD1. What was sequenced was CD4+ T cells from blood. The CDR3 spells CASSLAQGTLGNTIYF. The CDR3 DNA follows: TGCGCCAGCAGCTTGGCACAGGGGACGCTCGGAAACACCATATATTTT.